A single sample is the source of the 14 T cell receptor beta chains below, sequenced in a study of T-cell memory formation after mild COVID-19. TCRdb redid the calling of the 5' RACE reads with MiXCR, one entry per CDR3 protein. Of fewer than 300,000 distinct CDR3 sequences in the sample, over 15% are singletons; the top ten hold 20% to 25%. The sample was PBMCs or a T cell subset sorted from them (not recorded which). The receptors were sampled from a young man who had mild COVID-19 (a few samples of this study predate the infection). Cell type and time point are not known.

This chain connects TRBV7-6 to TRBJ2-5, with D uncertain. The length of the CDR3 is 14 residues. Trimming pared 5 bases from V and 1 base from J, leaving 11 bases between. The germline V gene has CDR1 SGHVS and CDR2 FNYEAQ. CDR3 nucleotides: TGTGCCAGCAGCCCACCCACCGGCCAAGAGACCCAGTACTTC. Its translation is CASSPPTGQETQYF.

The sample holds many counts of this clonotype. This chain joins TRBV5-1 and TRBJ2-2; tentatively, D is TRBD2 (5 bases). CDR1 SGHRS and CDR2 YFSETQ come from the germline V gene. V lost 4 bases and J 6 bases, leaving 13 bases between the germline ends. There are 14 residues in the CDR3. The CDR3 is CASSPDGVAGELFF. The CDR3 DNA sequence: TGCGCCAGCAGCCCGGACGGGGTAGCCGGGGAGCTGTTTTTT.

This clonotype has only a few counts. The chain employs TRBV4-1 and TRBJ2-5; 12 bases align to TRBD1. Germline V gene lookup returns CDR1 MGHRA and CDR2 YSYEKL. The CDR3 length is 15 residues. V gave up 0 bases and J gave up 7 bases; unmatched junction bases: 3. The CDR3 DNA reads TGCGCCAGCAGCCAAGATGGGACAGGGGGCTCGACCCAGTACTTC. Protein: CASSQDGTGGSTQYF.

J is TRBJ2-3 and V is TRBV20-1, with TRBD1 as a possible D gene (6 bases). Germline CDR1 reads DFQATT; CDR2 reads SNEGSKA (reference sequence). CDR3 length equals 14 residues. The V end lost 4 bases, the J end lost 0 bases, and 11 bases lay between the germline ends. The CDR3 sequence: CSATRGSSTDTQYF. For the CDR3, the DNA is TGCAGTGCTACGAGGGGGTCGAGCACAGATACGCAGTATTTT.

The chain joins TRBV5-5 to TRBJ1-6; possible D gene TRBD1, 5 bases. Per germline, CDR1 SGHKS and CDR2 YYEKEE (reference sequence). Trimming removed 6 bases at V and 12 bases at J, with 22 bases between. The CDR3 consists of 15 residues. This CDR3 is CASTAMGQRGKPLHF. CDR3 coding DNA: TGTGCCAGCACCGCTATGGGGCAGCGGGGTAAACCCCTCCACTTT.

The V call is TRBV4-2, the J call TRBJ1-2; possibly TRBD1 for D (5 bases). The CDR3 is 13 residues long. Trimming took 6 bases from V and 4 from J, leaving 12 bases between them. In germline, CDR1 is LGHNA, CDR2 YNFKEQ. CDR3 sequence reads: CASSTDSPYGYTF. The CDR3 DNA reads TGTGCCAGCAGTACCGACAGCCCCTATGGCTACACCTTC.

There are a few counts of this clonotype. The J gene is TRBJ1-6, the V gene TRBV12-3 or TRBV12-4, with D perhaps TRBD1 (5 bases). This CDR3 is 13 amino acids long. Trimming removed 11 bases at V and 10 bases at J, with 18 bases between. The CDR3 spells CAVERRRGSPLHF. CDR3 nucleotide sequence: TGTGCCGTCGAAAGGCGTCGGGGGTCACCCCTCCACTTT.

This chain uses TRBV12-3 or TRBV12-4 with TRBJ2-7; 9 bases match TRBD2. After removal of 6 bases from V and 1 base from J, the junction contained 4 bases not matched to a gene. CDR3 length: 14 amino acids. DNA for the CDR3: TGTGCCAGCAGGCCTAGCGGGGCGTCCTACGAGCAGTACTTC. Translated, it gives CASRPSGASYEQYF.

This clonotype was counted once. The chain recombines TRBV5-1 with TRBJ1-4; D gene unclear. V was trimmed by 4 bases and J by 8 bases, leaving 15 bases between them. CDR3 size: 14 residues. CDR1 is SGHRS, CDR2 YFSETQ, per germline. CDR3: CASSTGISGEKLFF. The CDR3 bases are TGCGCCAGCAGCACCGGGATCTCAGGCGAAAAACTGTTTTTT. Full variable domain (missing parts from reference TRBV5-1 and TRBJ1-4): KAGVTQTPRYLIKTRGQQVTLSCSPISGHRSVSWYQQTPGQGLQFLFEYFSETQRNKGNFPGRFSGRQFSNSRSEMNVSTLELGDSALYLCASSTGISGEKLFFGSGTQLSVL.

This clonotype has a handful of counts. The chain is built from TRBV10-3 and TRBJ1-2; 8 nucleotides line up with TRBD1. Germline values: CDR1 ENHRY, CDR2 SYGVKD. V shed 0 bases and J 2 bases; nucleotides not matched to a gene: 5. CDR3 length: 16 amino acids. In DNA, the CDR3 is TGTGCCATCAGTGAGTCCAGGACAGGGAGGAACTATGGCTACACCTTC. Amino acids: CAISESRTGRNYGYTF.

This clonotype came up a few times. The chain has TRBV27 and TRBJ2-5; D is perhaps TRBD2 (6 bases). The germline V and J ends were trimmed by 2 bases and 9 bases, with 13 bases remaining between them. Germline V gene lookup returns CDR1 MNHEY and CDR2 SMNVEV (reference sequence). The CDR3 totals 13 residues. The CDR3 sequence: CASSLSGPKAQYF. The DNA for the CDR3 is TGTGCCAGCAGTTTAAGCGGGCCGAAGGCCCAGTACTTC.

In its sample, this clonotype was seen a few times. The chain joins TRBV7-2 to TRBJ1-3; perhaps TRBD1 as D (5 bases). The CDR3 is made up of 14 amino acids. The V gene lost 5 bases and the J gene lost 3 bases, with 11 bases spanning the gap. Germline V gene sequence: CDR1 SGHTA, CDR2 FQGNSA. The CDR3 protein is CASSLGGFGNTIYF. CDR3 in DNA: TGTGCCAGCAGCCTGGGGGGGTTTGGAAACACCATATATTTT.

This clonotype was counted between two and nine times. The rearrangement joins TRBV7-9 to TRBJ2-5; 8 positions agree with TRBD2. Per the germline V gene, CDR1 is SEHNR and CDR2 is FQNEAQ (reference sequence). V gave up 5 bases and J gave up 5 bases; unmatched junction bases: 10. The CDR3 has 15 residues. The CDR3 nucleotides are TGTGCCAGCAGCCGGGGGACTAGGAGTTTGGAGACCCAGTACTTC. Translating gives CASSRGTRSLETQYF.

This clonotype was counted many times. Here the CDR3 DNA reads TGTGCCACCAGCAGCCCAGATACGCAGTATTTT. Translated, it gives CATSSPDTQYF. The gene calls are TRBV15 and TRBJ2-3, with D unclear. CDR3 length: 11 amino acids. The V end was cut by 3 bases, the J end by 4 bases, with 2 bases between. Germline lookup yields CDR1 LNHNV and CDR2 YYDKDF (reference sequence).